This T cell receptor beta chain was sequenced for a study of OX40 agonist ivuxolimab in advanced cancers. In germline, CDR1 is MNHNS, CDR2 SASEGT. Trimming pared 6 bases from V and 4 bases from J, leaving 16 bases between. The CDR3 loop spans 14 amino acids. The repertoire was sequenced with immunoSEQ multiplex PCR; TCRdb's copy has only in-frame clones and lacks some. The sample shows 55,000 to 75,000 clones, 75% to 90% of them seen only once. Material: CD4+ or CD8+ T cells sorted from blood, obtained in a trial of the OX40 agonist ivuxolimab. This sequence was found in an adult with an advanced solid tumor such as melanoma, head and neck, liver or kidney cancer. The chain uses TRBV6-1 and TRBJ2-7; tentatively, D is TRBD1 (6 bases). CDR3 region: CASSLGQWGYEQYF. The DNA of the CDR3 is TGTGCCAGCAGCCTAGGACAGTGGGGTTACGAGCAGTACTTC.